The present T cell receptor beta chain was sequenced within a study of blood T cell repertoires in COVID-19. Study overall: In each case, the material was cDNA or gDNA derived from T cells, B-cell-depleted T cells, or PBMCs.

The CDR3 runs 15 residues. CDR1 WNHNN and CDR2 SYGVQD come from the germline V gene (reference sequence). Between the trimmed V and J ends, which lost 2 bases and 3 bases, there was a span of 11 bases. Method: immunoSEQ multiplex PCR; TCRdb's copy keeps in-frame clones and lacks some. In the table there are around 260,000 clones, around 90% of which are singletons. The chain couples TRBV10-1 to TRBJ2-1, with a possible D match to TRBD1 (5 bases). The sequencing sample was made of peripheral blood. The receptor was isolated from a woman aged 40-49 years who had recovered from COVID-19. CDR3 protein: CASSETPGFYNEQFF. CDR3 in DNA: TGCGCCAGCAGTGAGACCCCAGGGTTCTACAATGAGCAGTTCTTC.